This T cell receptor beta chain comes out of a study of T-cell reconstitution after alpha-beta-depleted transplantation in children. Study-wide findings and caveats: Surviving recipient T cells and thymic progenitors produced the high day-60 TCRbeta diversity seen in some patients. Roughly two months post-transplant, alpha-beta T cells reportedly originated from several hundred graft clones that had expanded. T-cell numbers and diversity one year post-transplant derived largely from freshly generated T cells.

Unique molecular identifiers featured in how the TCRbeta library was prepared. MiXCR was run by TCRdb on the PCR reads, yielding one entry per CDR3 protein. Among about 640,000 distinct CDR3 sequences listed, roughly 13% were seen once. This CDR3 spans 15 amino acids. Germline-derived CDR1 and CDR2 are KGHDR and SFDVKD. V was clipped by 1 base and J by 6 bases; unmatched bases: 6. This clonotype turned up a few times. Its antigen remains unidentified. The sequence derives from a male patient under 18 who had a stem cell transplant for acute myeloid leukemia, so the T cells may come from the graft donor. This material consisted of PBMCs, mostly from graft donor cells, taken 360 days after TCRalphabeta/CD19-depleted stem cell transplant. The V and J genes are TRBV24-1 and TRBJ2-3; 7 nucleotides agree with TRBD1. The CDR3 DNA reads as TGTGCCACCAGTGATTTTCGGCAGGGGGAGGATACGCAGTATTTT. Protein: CATSDFRQGEDTQYF.